This section outlines one T cell receptor (beta chain) sequence together with its context. This specimen belongs to a study of cytomegalovirus exposure and HLA in healthy donors. PCR was performed using 60 Vbeta and 13 Jbeta primers. Here immunoSEQ multiplex PCR was the method, and the copy in TCRdb shows in-frame clones only, minus some. Of approximately 240,000 clones listed, approximately 82% are singletons. Germline assignment: CDR1 SGHDT and CDR2 YYEEEE. Losses at the gene ends were 4 bases for V and 5 bases for J; bases not matched to a gene: 6. This CDR3 has 15 amino acids. This chain joins TRBV5-6 and TRBJ2-1; TRBD2 matches 10 bases. What was sequenced was PBMCs. This sequence originates from a woman aged 35 to 49 in good health and CMV-seronegative. As DNA, the CDR3 is TGTGCCAGCAGCGCCGGGACTAGCGACGACAATGAGCAGTTCTTC. Translated: CASSAGTSDDNEQFF.